Below, 20 T cell receptor beta chains from the same sample are listed, as sequenced in a study of T cells after yellow fever vaccination. TCRdb independently ran MiXCR on the 5' RACE reads; one entry per CDR3 protein. This table holds 95,000 to 150,000 distinct CDR3 sequences, roughly 8.2% found once. The source was CD8+ T cells sorted from PBMCs, collected on the day of the yellow fever booster vaccination. Source of these receptors: a young man who received the YFV17D yellow fever vaccine.

V usage is TRBV27 and J usage is TRBJ1-5, with D uncertain. V was pared by 5 bases and J by 4 bases, with 9 bases between. The CDR3 consists of 13 residues. The germline V gene has CDR1 MNHEY and CDR2 SMNVEV (reference sequence). CDR3 in amino acids: CASSVTGNQPQHF. The CDR3 nucleotides are TGTGCCAGCAGTGTCACGGGGAATCAGCCCCAGCATTTT.

This clonotype came up a few times. The CDR3 loop is CASSLNTGTGNQPQHF. The CDR3 DNA follows: TGTGCCAGCAGTTTAAACACCGGGACAGGCAATCAGCCCCAGCATTTT. The chain carries TRBV6-6 and TRBJ1-5, with TRBD1 matching 7 bases. The CDR3 runs to 16 residues. The J segment lost 2 bases and the V segment lost 4 bases, leaving 8 bases of the junction unmatched. Germline assignment: CDR1 MNHNY and CDR2 SVGAGI (reference sequence).

This chain links TRBV7-2 with TRBJ2-7; 7 bases match TRBD2. The CDR3 is made up of 15 amino acids. Per germline, CDR1 SGHTA and CDR2 FQGNSA. The J segment lost 7 bases and the V segment lost 0 bases, leaving 9 bases of the junction unmatched. The CDR3 is CASSLAAGDLWEQYV. CDR3 DNA: TGTGCCAGCAGCTTAGCGGCGGGGGACCTATGGGAGCAGTACGTC.

This clonotype was observed at least ten times. The rearrangement links TRBV4-1 to TRBJ1-1, with TRBD1 as a possible D gene (6 bases). The CDR3 is made up of 16 amino acids. V gave up 4 bases and J gave up 3 bases, with 18 bases separating them. CDR1 and CDR2 from the germline V gene are MGHRA and YSYEKL. CDR3 amino acids: CASSPQAYGGHTEAFF. The CDR3 DNA is TGCGCCAGCAGCCCCCAGGCTTACGGGGGGCACACTGAAGCTTTCTTT.

The chain is built from TRBV7-9 and TRBJ2-3, with D unresolved. The CDR3 is 11 residues long. V was cut by 7 bases and J by 2 bases, with 4 bases left in between. Germline values: CDR1 SEHNR, CDR2 FQNEAQ (reference sequence). CDR3 DNA: TGTGCCAGCAATCCCACAGATACGCAGTATTTT. Translated, it gives CASNPTDTQYF.

This clonotype was found many times. V usage is TRBV4-2 and J usage is TRBJ1-5, with D uncertain. CDR3 length: 16 residues. Trimming removed 4 bases from V and 2 bases from J, with 15 bases in between. Looked up from germline, CDR1 is LGHNA and CDR2 is YNFKEQ. The CDR3 coding sequence is TGTGCCAGCAGCCCCGAGTCTGGCGCGGGCAATCAGCCCCAGCATTTT. Its translation: CASSPESGAGNQPQHF.

This clonotype was counted only a few times. The rearrangement links TRBV5-1 to TRBJ1-1; no clear D. Germline loops: CDR1 SGHRS, CDR2 YFSETQ. CDR3 length: 12 amino acids. V was shortened by 5 bases and J by 3 bases, with 8 bases between the two germline ends. This chain's CDR3 is CASRVKDTEAFF. In nucleotides, the CDR3 is TGCGCCAGCAGAGTAAAGGACACTGAAGCTTTCTTT.

The CDR3 protein is CASSVGQQETQYF. In DNA, the CDR3 is TGTGCCAGCAGCGTAGGGCAGCAAGAGACCCAGTACTTC. The chain carries TRBV9 and TRBJ2-5; D gene unclear. CDR1 is SGDLS, CDR2 YYNGEE, per germline. Trimming took 0 bases from V and 2 from J, leaving 5 bases between them. This CDR3 has 13 amino acids.

V is TRBV5-6 and J is TRBJ2-5; the D is unclear. Germline CDR1 reads SGHDT; CDR2 reads YYEEEE. The CDR3 consists of 15 residues. Trimming stripped 0 bases from V and 5 bases from J, with 14 bases between. CDR3: CASSLGLHPAETQYF. The CDR3 DNA follows: TGTGCCAGCAGCTTGGGGTTGCATCCGGCGGAGACCCAGTACTTC.

The DNA for the CDR3 is TGTGCCAGCAGTTACTCGCCGGCCTCCTCTGGAAACACCATATATTTT. Translated, it gives CASSYSPASSGNTIYF. The chain has TRBV6-2 or TRBV6-3 and TRBJ1-3; D not certain. Trimming took 0 bases from V and 0 from J, leaving 9 bases between them. The V gene's germline CDR1 is MNHEY and CDR2 SVGEGT. CDR3 size: 16 residues.

The table lists this clonotype with many counts. The rearrangement joins TRBV12-3 or TRBV12-4 to TRBJ2-3; D uncertain. This CDR3 spans 11 amino acids. V was shortened by 0 bases and J by 5 bases, with 0 bases between the two germline ends. CDR3 region: CASSLADTQYF. The CDR3 DNA reads as TGTGCCAGCAGTTTAGCAGATACGCAGTATTTT.

This clonotype occurred a few times. This chain joins TRBV7-2 and TRBJ2-5, with 7 bases lining up with TRBD2. Trimming at V came to 4 bases and at J to 9 bases, leaving 11 bases not matched to a gene. Germline-derived CDR1 and CDR2 are SGHTA and FQGNSA. The CDR3 sequence is 14 residues long. CDR3 nucleotides: TGTGCCAGCAGCTCTTTAGCGGCTCGGGGGGCCCAGTACTTC. Translation gives CASSSLAARGAQYF.

The rearrangement joins TRBV20-1 to TRBJ1-1; 9 bases line up with TRBD1. The CDR3 loop spans 15 amino acids. Germline-derived CDR1 and CDR2 are DFQATT and SNEGSKA (reference sequence). Trimming took 6 bases from V and 3 from J; bases not matched to a gene: 11. The CDR3 region is CSAGQGGFFDTEAFF. For the CDR3, the DNA is TGCAGTGCGGGACAGGGAGGTTTTTTCGACACTGAAGCTTTCTTT.

This clonotype was seen repeatedly, ten times or more. V gene TRBV3-1 combines with J gene TRBJ2-5, with 13 bases fitting TRBD2. There are 16 residues in the CDR3. Trimming at V came to 0 bases and at J to 5 bases, leaving 3 bases not matched to a gene. Germline CDR1 LGHDT, CDR2 YNNKEL (reference sequence). DNA of the CDR3: TGTGCCAGCAGCCAAGACGGACTAGCGGGGGTTGAGACCCAGTACTTC. Translating it yields CASSQDGLAGVETQYF.

This chain connects TRBV29-1 to TRBJ1-2; no clear D. CDR1 is SQVTM and CDR2 is ANQGSEA in the germline V gene. The CDR3 has 12 residues. With 0 bases removed from V and 0 bases from J, the gap between germline ends came to 2 bases. DNA of the CDR3: TGCAGCGTTGAAGATTCTAACTATGGCTACACCTTC. This encodes CSVEDSNYGYTF.

This chain uses TRBV20-1 with TRBJ2-7, with 8 bases fitting TRBD2. The CDR3 spans 16 residues. V lost 5 bases to trimming and J lost 0 bases; unmatched junction nucleotides: 12. Germline V gene data show CDR1 as DFQATT and CDR2 as SNEGSKA (reference sequence). The CDR3 DNA sequence: TGCAGTGCTTCTCCCCCGTGGAGCGGGAGCTCCTACGAGCAGTACGTC. This codes for CSASPPWSGSSYEQYV.

The chain is built from TRBV21-1 and TRBJ1-5; the tabulated D call, TRBD1, remains unverified against the DNA. TRBV21-1 is termed a pseudogene. This CDR3 spans 15 amino acids. Here the CDR3 DNA reads TGTGCCAGCAGCAGCGCCGGGACAGCAGATCAGCCCCAGCATTTT. Its translation: CASSSAGTADQPQHF.

This clonotype was detected ten times or more. The chain joins TRBV5-1 to TRBJ2-5; 11 nucleotides match TRBD2. V shed 0 bases, J shed 0 bases, and the junction held 4 bases outside the gene matches. Germline V gene sequence: CDR1 SGHRS, CDR2 YFSETQ. CDR3 length equals 17 residues. Written as DNA, the CDR3 is TGCGCCAGCAGCTTGGCGGCTAGCGGGGGGTACCAAGAGACCCAGTACTTC. Protein: CASSLAASGGYQETQYF.

This clonotype has a handful of counts. V and J are TRBV12-3 or TRBV12-4 and TRBJ2-4; 8 bases fit TRBD2. This CDR3 contains 14 residues. Trimming removed 6 bases from V and 8 bases from J; junction bases left unmatched: 9. In nucleotides, the CDR3 is TGTGCCAGCAGCCCGCCGGGAGGGGTCGACATTCAGTACTTC. It yields the protein CASSPPGGVDIQYF.

This clonotype was seen a few times. This chain connects TRBV12-3 or TRBV12-4 to TRBJ2-3; TRBD2 matches at 13 bases. The CDR3 is made up of 16 amino acids. V lost 2 bases, J lost 4 bases, and 3 bases stayed unmatched. CDR3 DNA: TGTGCCAGCAGTTTACCTGGACTAGCGGGAGCAGATACGCAGTATTTT. This gives the protein CASSLPGLAGADTQYF.